This T cell receptor (beta chain) was recovered during a study of blood T cell repertoires in COVID-19. CDR3 length: 16 residues. With V trimmed by 5 bases and J by 4 bases, 4 bases remained unmatched. Germline CDR1 SGHVT, CDR2 SQSDAQ. Methods used by the authors: For nucleated cells, counts were estimated from reference gene primer amplification. This table comes from immunoSEQ multiplex PCR, and its TCRdb copy is limited to in-frame clones, with some not included. The V and J calls and clone size come from that table; D and trimming were worked out from the DNA. The sample has approximately 150,000 clones, about 90% seen once.

V is TRBV7-4 and J is TRBJ2-5, with TRBD2 identical over 16 bases. The source of this sequence is a woman aged 45-65 years with acute or convalescent COVID-19. The sample consisted of peripheral blood. The CDR3 loop reads CASSPGTSGGAETQYF. In DNA, the CDR3 is TGTGCCAGCAGCCCGGGGACTAGCGGGGGGGCAGAGACCCAGTACTTC.